This record looks at one TCR beta chain sequence and its context. Its antigen is not known. PCR amplification relied on 60 Vbeta primers (plus 13 Jbeta primers). Methods used by the authors: In a later analysis, the count reached some 88 million unique TCR beta chains, with approximately 10 million shared. The protocol was immunoSEQ multiplex PCR, while the TCRdb copy is restricted to in-frame clones and leaves out a portion. V and J calls and clone size are given by that table; D and trimming were obtained from the DNA. The sample has tens of thousands of clones; just over 65% are singletons. This record belongs to a study of cytomegalovirus exposure and HLA in healthy donors. Study results and caveats: Reportedly, a later analysis found an Asian-associated ancestry cluster had fewer N-insertions than the approximately 670-donor mean. An analysis done earlier found most TCR beta V segments productive about 90% or about 30% of the time. Sequencing likely produced, as an artifact, a cluster of highly shared sequence variants.

The length of the CDR3 is 15 residues. The germline CDR1 and CDR2 sequences are LGHNA and YNFKEQ. V shed 0 bases, J shed 6 bases, and the junction held 4 bases outside the gene matches. This receptor was taken from a man aged 30 to 39 in good health and CMV-seronegative. The genes are TRBV4-2 and TRBJ1-1, with TRBD1 identical over 10 bases. Sequenced material: PBMCs. CDR3 protein: CASSQDGTGDAEAFF. The CDR3 DNA is TGTGCCAGCAGCCAAGATGGGACAGGGGATGCTGAAGCTTTCTTT.